This TCR beta chain was sequenced in a study of early T cells in non-severe SARS-CoV-2 infection (dated by TCRdb to about 2021). At the level of the whole study: Because TCR sequencing was done on bulk RNA from unsorted whole blood, the alpha and beta chains could not be paired.

Set within a cohort of healthcare workers in London, UK, this nested case-control study involved weekly PCR testing of nasopharyngeal swabs along with blood sampling. Healthcare workers were recruited between 23 and 31 March 2020, during the week of the UK lockdown, and were followed weekly for up to about 15 weeks. Study-wide findings and limitations: VDJdb matching was skewed toward anti-spike CD8 responses and likely underestimated virus-specific expansions, missing private and CD4 specificities.

Details on this clonotype: The clone's antigen remains unknown. No base-level quality is on record; no much larger clone is a single base apart.

From its cysteine to its phenylalanine, the CDR3 spans 12 amino acids. Only CDR3 DNA remains: 36 bases, in frame from the first base. Cut back by 5 bases and 10 bases, the V and J ends lie 9 bases apart. The method behind the library was 5' RACE. This sample was sequenced with a NextSeq 500. To correct for sequencing error and PCR bias, the TCR library protocol tagged individual cDNA molecules with unique molecular identifiers. Sequencing covered both TCR alpha and beta chains, and within each sample the abundances of alpha and beta sequences were tightly co-correlated. On the authors' methods: Decombinator V4 was used to perform V gene, J gene and CDR3 annotation of TCR sequences. Expanded TCRs were defined as changing significantly between any two time points under a Poisson model with p below 0.0001. TCR abundances were normalised to the total number of TCRs sequenced per sample and expressed as counts per million. MAIT TCRs were defined by TRAV1-2 paired with TRAJ12, TRAJ20 or TRAJ33, and iNKT TCRs by TRAV10 paired with TRAJ18. VDJdb, accessed 1 November 2021, was searched for CMV, EBV and SARS-CoV-2 annotated TCRs, with TCRs annotated for multiple antigens excluded. TCRdb trimmed the raw reads at Q25, called clones with MiXCR and kept productive beta chains. Records with the same CDR3 protein are collapsed into one entry carrying the most frequent genes and DNA. The authors' filters were not applied to this entry. Here the sample has around 33,000 distinct CDR3 sequences; about 4.6% occur a single time. The top ten hold about 12% of the sample.

The rearrangement combines TRBV12-3 or TRBV12-4 with TRBJ2-6; the D gene cannot be resolved reliably. This clonotype was sampled from an adult who was a healthcare worker with PCR-confirmed SARS-CoV-2 infection or an uninfected control (not recorded which). The sequenced sample was whole blood. The CDR3 is CASSQRLNVLTF. The DNA reads TGTGCCAGCAGTCAGAGGTTGAACGTCCTGACTTTC.